A single sample is the source of the 22 T cell receptor beta chains below, sequenced in a study of blood T cell repertoires in COVID-19. Assay: immunoSEQ multiplex PCR; the TCRdb copy retains only in-frame clones and omits some. The sample holds about 89,000 clones; approximately 81% are singletons and the top ten take approximately 12%. The sequenced material came from peripheral blood. These receptors were taken from a woman of 80 years or more with acute or convalescent COVID-19.

The rearrangement links TRBV7-8 to TRBJ2-5; no clear D gene. The CDR3 consists of 13 residues. Germline V gene data show CDR1 as SGHVS and CDR2 as FQNEAQ. V gave up 1 base and J gave up 4 bases, with 7 bases separating them. The CDR3, as DNA: TGTGCCAGCAGCTTAGTTCAGGCAGAGACCCAGTACTTC. Its protein is CASSLVQAETQYF.

The rearrangement uses TRBV27 and TRBJ1-2, with a possible D match to TRBD1 (6 bases). The CDR3 length is 14 residues. The germline CDR1 and CDR2 sequences are MNHEY and SMNVEV (reference sequence). V lost 0 bases and J 7 bases, leaving 12 bases between the germline ends. The CDR3 reads CASSLSRGAGGYTF. The DNA of the CDR3 is TGTGCCAGCAGTTTATCTCGGGGGGCTGGTGGCTACACCTTC.

This clone is a singleton in its sample. V and J are TRBV2 and TRBJ1-1, with 8 nucleotides matching TRBD1. The trim removed 6 bases at V and 4 bases at J, leaving 4 bases unmatched. Germline V gene data show CDR1 as SNHLY and CDR2 as FYNNEI. This CDR3 has 13 amino acids. The CDR3 spells CASRDRVGTEAFF. Written as DNA, the CDR3 is TGTGCCAGCAGGGACAGGGTGGGCACTGAAGCTTTCTTT.

This chain links TRBV11-3 with TRBJ2-1; 8 nucleotides line up with TRBD1. CDR3 size: 13 residues. Per germline, CDR1 SGHNT and CDR2 YENEEA. V lost 5 bases, J lost 9 bases, and 6 bases stayed unmatched. The CDR3 here is CASSGGQGIEQFF. CDR3 nucleotides: TGTGCCAGCAGCGGAGGACAGGGAATTGAGCAGTTCTTC.

The gene calls are TRBV29-1 and TRBJ1-1; the D is unclear. Trimming pared 3 bases from V and 1 base from J, leaving 15 bases between. The CDR3 extends over 15 amino acids. CDR1 and CDR2 from the germline V gene are SQVTM and ANQGSEA. CDR3 bases: TGCAGCGTTGACCCCCTAATGCCTACGAACACTGAAGCTTTCTTT. Translated: CSVDPLMPTNTEAFF.

J is TRBJ1-1 and V is TRBV28, with D maybe TRBD1 (6 bases). This CDR3 region has 12 residues. Trimming took 4 bases from V and 10 from J, leaving 13 bases between them. Germline CDR1 is MDHEN and CDR2 is SYDVKM. The CDR3 protein is CASSWAGVIAFF. CDR3 nucleotide sequence: TGTGCCAGCAGTTGGGCAGGGGTAATAGCTTTCTTT.

The chain couples TRBV11-2 to TRBJ1-1, with 7 positions matching TRBD1. The germline V gene encodes CDR1 SGHAT and CDR2 FQNNGV. Trimming took 5 bases from V and 1 from J; bases not matched to a gene: 13. CDR3 length equals 17 residues. The CDR3 DNA follows: TGTGCCAGCAGCCTTCGGACAGGACTAATACGGAACACTGAAGCTTTCTTT. Translating gives CASSLRTGLIRNTEAFF.

The rearrangement uses TRBV27 and TRBJ2-3; 9 bases fit TRBD2. This CDR3 is built from 15 residues. Germline-derived CDR1 and CDR2 are MNHEY and SMNVEV (reference sequence). The V and J ends lost 3 bases and 6 bases, in that order; junction bases with no gene match: 7. DNA of the CDR3: TGTGCCAGCAGTTTCAGGGCGGGGGGGAAGGATACGCAGTATTTT. Translation gives CASSFRAGGKDTQYF.

This sequence joins TRBV6-6 and TRBJ1-5; 8 bases map to TRBD1. V dropped 0 bases and J dropped 7; count of bases not matched to a gene: 5. The germline CDR1 and CDR2 sequences are MNHNY and SVGAGI (reference sequence). CDR3 length equals 15 residues. The DNA for the CDR3 is TGTGCCAGCAGTTACTCTTCAGGGGGCGTCCAGCCCCAGCATTTT. Translating it yields CASSYSSGGVQPQHF.

The rearrangement joins TRBV7-2 to TRBJ2-2, with D perhaps matching TRBD1 (6 bases). The CDR3 spans 13 residues. Per germline, CDR1 SGHTA and CDR2 FQGNSA. Trimming removed 6 bases at V and 5 bases at J, with 10 bases between. CDR3 nucleotides: TGTGCCAGCAGACTGAGGGGGACCGGGGAGCTGTTTTTT. It codes for CASRLRGTGELFF. Complete variable domain (other parts from reference TRBV7-2 and TRBJ2-2): GAGVSQSPSNKVTEKGKDVELRCDPISGHTALYWYRQSLGQGLEFLIYFQGNSAPDKSGLPSDRFSAERTGGSVSTLTIQRTQQEDSAVYLCASRLRGTGELFFGEGSRLTVL.

V and J are TRBV2 and TRBJ1-4, with unresolved D. V lost 5 bases and J lost 8, with 12 bases in between. The CDR3 is made up of 13 amino acids. Germline assignment: CDR1 SNHLY and CDR2 FYNNEI. The CDR3 reads CASSLVFGEKLFF. The CDR3 DNA reads TGTGCCAGCAGTCTAGTCTTTGGGGAAAAACTGTTTTTT.

V usage is TRBV27 and J usage is TRBJ2-1, with a tentative D call TRBD1 (6 bases). Trimming removed 3 bases at V and 10 bases at J, with 16 bases between. The CDR3 has 14 residues. CDR1 is MNHEY, CDR2 SMNVEV, per germline (reference sequence). This chain's CDR3 is CASSFAGRGIEQFF. The CDR3 nucleotides read TGTGCCAGCAGTTTCGCAGGAAGGGGGATCGAGCAGTTCTTC.

The rearrangement joins TRBV28 to TRBJ1-4; 9 bases map to TRBD1. The germline V gene encodes CDR1 MDHEN and CDR2 SYDVKM. The CDR3 runs to 14 residues. After removal of 7 bases from V and 7 bases from J, the junction contained 7 bases not matched to a gene. CDR3 in DNA: TGTGCCAGCACCCGGGACAGGGTTGGTGAAAAACTGTTTTTT. Translated, it gives CASTRDRVGEKLFF.

The chain combines TRBV9 with TRBJ2-1, with D possibly being TRBD2 (6 bases). This CDR3 spans 17 amino acids. Trimming took off 3 bases at V and 10 bases at J, with 26 bases between the two ends. The germline gives CDR1 SGDLS, CDR2 YYNGEE. The CDR3 nucleotides read TGTGCCAGCAGCGCGCCCCCCAGGCGGACTACAATCGTGGAGCAGTTCTTC. The encoded protein is CASSAPPRRTTIVEQFF.

This chain links TRBV5-1 with TRBJ1-5; D might be TRBD1 (5 bases). The ends were cut back, 4 bases at V and 2 bases at J, with 13 bases in the middle. This CDR3 is built from 15 residues. CDR1 and CDR2 from the germline V gene are SGHRS and YFSETQ. The CDR3 sequence is CASSLQGMGNQPQHF. As DNA, the CDR3 is TGCGCCAGCAGCCTCCAGGGAATGGGCAATCAGCCCCAGCATTTT.

The chain is built from TRBV3-1 (or the pseudogene TRBV3-2) and TRBJ1-4, with TRBD1 as a possible D gene (6 bases). Germline lookup yields CDR1 LGHDT and CDR2 YNNKEL (reference sequence). This CDR3 spans 14 amino acids. V was trimmed by 2 bases and J by 9 bases, leaving 13 bases between them. The CDR3 spells CASSQQQGGKKLFF. The CDR3 nucleotides are TGTGCCAGCAGCCAACAACAGGGAGGGAAAAAACTGTTTTTT.

This clone appeared a single time. The V gene is TRBV7-6, the J gene TRBJ1-6; 9 bases fit TRBD1. Unmatched junction bases numbered 9, after V lost 5 bases and J lost 7 bases. This CDR3 spans 16 amino acids. Germline V gives CDR1 SGHVS, CDR2 FNYEAQ. Here the CDR3 reads CASSRGTGRRNSPLHF. DNA of the CDR3: TGTGCCAGCAGCCGCGGGACAGGGCGTAGGAATTCACCCCTCCACTTT.

The rearrangement uses TRBV28 and TRBJ2-5; D remains ambiguous. Between the trimmed V and J ends, which lost 3 bases and 7 bases, there was a span of 15 bases. The CDR3 length is 14 residues. The germline CDR1 and CDR2 sequences are MDHEN and SYDVKM. CDR3 coding DNA: TGTGCCAGCAGTTTCCCAAACCAGTCCTGGACCCAGTACTTC. Protein sequence: CASSFPNQSWTQYF.

This rearrangement joins TRBV5-1 to TRBJ2-5; 10 bases fit TRBD1. The CDR3 sequence is 16 residues long. Germline values: CDR1 SGHRS, CDR2 YFSETQ. The V segment lost 0 bases and the J segment 5 bases; nucleotides outside the gene matches: 7. The CDR3 DNA sequence: TGCGCCAGCAGCTTGGGACAGGGACAGGGGAAGGAGACCCAGTACTTC. This encodes CASSLGQGQGKETQYF.

DNA of the CDR3: TGCGCCAGCAGCCCTTTGGCTCCGGGGACCCAGTACTTC. The encoded protein is CASSPLAPGTQYF. The V call is TRBV5-1, the J call TRBJ2-5; no clear D gene. The germline V gene has CDR1 SGHRS and CDR2 YFSETQ. Trimming took 4 bases from V and 7 from J, leaving 14 bases between them. There are 13 residues in the CDR3.

There are a few counts of this clone. The rearrangement links TRBV7-9 to TRBJ1-5; D gene ambiguous. V lost 0 bases, J lost 5 bases, and 8 bases lay in between. The CDR3 sequence is 14 residues long. Per germline, CDR1 SEHNR and CDR2 FQNEAQ (reference sequence). CDR3 bases: TGTGCCAGCAGCTTAGCGTCAGCGGATCAGCCCCAGCATTTT. Amino acid sequence: CASSLASADQPQHF.

The chain employs TRBV30 and TRBJ2-7; the D gene is possibly TRBD2 (6 bases). CDR3 length: 15 residues. Germline CDR1 and CDR2: GTSNPN and SVGIG (reference sequence). V lost 3 bases to trimming and J lost 0 bases, with 15 bases between them. This CDR3 reads CAWSPGTPSSYEQYF. The CDR3 coding sequence is TGTGCCTGGAGCCCCGGGACTCCGTCCTCCTACGAGCAGTACTTC.